Following are 22 T cell receptor beta chains from one sample sequenced in a study of monozygotic twins with inflammatory bowel disease. TCRdb reprocessed the 5' RACE reads, keeping one entry per CDR3 protein, no DNA. This sample's clone table lists some 200,000 distinct CDR3 sequences. Source material: blood. All receptors come from a human donor with ulcerative colitis or Crohn's disease, or a healthy co-twin of an affected twin (not recorded which).

The chain couples TRBV5-4 to TRBJ2-1; TCRdb gives TRBD2 as the D gene, but with no DNA this cannot be confirmed. This CDR3 contains 13 residues. CDR1 is SGHNT and CDR2 is YYREEE in the germline V gene (reference sequence). The CDR3 protein is CASSQGPWNEQFF.

The V and J genes are TRBV20-1 and TRBJ1-5. CDR3 length equals 16 residues. From germline, CDR1 is DFQATT and CDR2 SNEGSKA (reference sequence). This CDR3 reads CSARVAAVNPNQPQHF.

The chain employs TRBV29-1 and TRBJ1-2. This CDR3 comprises 12 residues. CDR1 and CDR2 from the germline V gene are SQVTM and ANQGSEA. CDR3 loop: CSVARRNYGYTF.

The chain joins TRBV11-2 to TRBJ2-3. The CDR3 is made up of 15 amino acids. CDR1 and CDR2 from the germline V gene are SGHAT and FQNNGV. The CDR3 protein is CDSSLRWLNTDTQYF. Looking up the rest from reference TRBV11-2 and TRBJ2-3 gives the full variable domain: EAGVAQSPRYKIIEKRQSVAFWCNPISGHATLYWYQQILGQGPKLLIQFQNNGVVDDSQLPKDRFSAERLKGVDSTLKIQPAKLEDSAVYLCDSSLRWLNTDTQYFGPGTRLTVL.

V is TRBV5-1 and J is TRBJ2-3; with no DNA, the TCRdb D assignment of TRBD1 cannot be verified. CDR3 length: 14 amino acids. Germline values: CDR1 SGHRS, CDR2 YFSETQ. The CDR3 loop is CASTPGVLTDTQYF.

The rearrangement links TRBV7-9 to TRBJ1-6; TCRdb outputs TRBD1, but without DNA this stays unchecked. CDR1 and CDR2 (germline): SEHNR, FQNEAQ (reference sequence). The CDR3 is 13 amino acids. CDR3: CATTNRHNSPLHF.

The chain uses TRBV5-1 and TRBJ2-1; the TCRdb call, TRBD2, lacks DNA for checking. The CDR3 covers 15 residues. Germline V gene data show CDR1 as SGHRS and CDR2 as YFSETQ. CDR3: CASSLIAGGYNEQLF.

The chain links TRBV4-1 to TRBJ2-3; the TCRdb D gene call, TRBD2, has no DNA to confirm it. The CDR3 runs 16 residues. Germline V gene data show CDR1 as MGHRA and CDR2 as YSYEKL. The CDR3: CASSQGPSGGTDTQYF.

V is TRBV3-1 and J is TRBJ2-3; TCRdb indicates TRBD2, and absent DNA this call remains unverified. This CDR3 spans 12 amino acids. Per germline, CDR1 LGHDT and CDR2 YNNKEL (reference sequence). CDR3 amino acids: CASSALGDTQYF.

The chain couples TRBV2 to TRBJ1-2. This CDR3 is 13 amino acids long. CDR1 and CDR2 from the germline V gene are SNHLY and FYNNEI. The CDR3 sequence is CASSEERGRGYTF.

The chain uses TRBV6-5 and TRBJ1-1. The CDR3 totals 13 residues. The germline CDR1 and CDR2 sequences are MNHEY and SVGAGI. CDR3 sequence reads: CASSYSGGTEAFF.

The chain recombines TRBV5-4 with TRBJ1-1; TCRdb's D call, TRBD1, is unchecked because there is no DNA. The CDR3 length is 13 residues. Germline loops: CDR1 SGHNT, CDR2 YYREEE (reference sequence). The CDR3 protein is CASSLGEGTEAFF.

The chain recombines TRBV20-1 with TRBJ2-6. CDR3 size: 12 residues. Germline V gene data show CDR1 as DFQATT and CDR2 as SNEGSKA (reference sequence). The CDR3 spells CSATSGANVLTF.

This sequence joins TRBV7-2 and TRBJ2-1. The CDR3 runs to 13 residues. Germline V gene lookup returns CDR1 SGHTA and CDR2 FQGNSA. The CDR3 reads CASSLVLSGEQFF.

This chain joins TRBV5-1 and TRBJ2-1; TCRdb's D gene call, TRBD2, goes unchecked for lack of DNA. Germline V gene data show CDR1 as SGHRS and CDR2 as YFSETQ. The CDR3 is 15 residues long. CDR3 protein: CASRRGGTSYNEQFF.

The rearrangement joins TRBV7-9 to TRBJ2-1; without DNA, the TCRdb call of TRBD2 cannot be checked. CDR3 length equals 15 residues. The germline V gene has CDR1 SEHNR and CDR2 FQNEAQ (reference sequence). CDR3 loop: CASSLEEGAYNEQFF.

This chain connects TRBV7-3 to TRBJ2-1; no DNA is available, so the TRBD2 call from TCRdb remains unchecked. The CDR3 sequence is 15 residues long. Germline V gene data show CDR1 as SGHTA and CDR2 as FQGTGA. The CDR3 loop is CASSPREVTYNEQFF.

This rearrangement joins TRBV27 to TRBJ2-2; absent DNA, TCRdb's TRBD2 call cannot be checked. Per germline, CDR1 MNHEY and CDR2 SMNVEV (reference sequence). The CDR3 has 16 residues. The CDR3 reads CASRGKRAGNTGELFF.

This chain joins TRBV11-2 and TRBJ2-1; TCRdb lists TRBD1, though no DNA is available to test this call. Per the germline V gene, CDR1 is SGHAT and CDR2 is FQNNGV. CDR3 length: 15 amino acids. CDR3 loop: CASSGARDRLNEQFF. Filled out from reference TRBV11-2 and TRBJ2-1, the complete variable domain reads EAGVAQSPRYKIIEKRQSVAFWCNPISGHATLYWYQQILGQGPKLLIQFQNNGVVDDSQLPKDRFSAERLKGVDSTLKIQPAKLEDSAVYLCASSGARDRLNEQFFGPGTRLTVL.

The chain uses TRBV7-9 and TRBJ2-2. Germline lookup yields CDR1 SEHNR and CDR2 FQNEAQ (reference sequence). The CDR3 covers 13 residues. CDR3 residues: CASSLEAGGELFF.

V is TRBV9 and J is TRBJ2-3. CDR1 is SGDLS, CDR2 YYNGEE, per germline. The CDR3 consists of 13 residues. Here the CDR3 reads CASSPFRTDTQYF. Together with reference TRBV9 and TRBJ2-3, the CDR3 gives the full variable domain: DSGVTQTPKHLITATGQRVTLRCSPRSGDLSVYWYQQSLDQGLQFLIQYYNGEERAKGNILERFSAQQFPDLHSELNLSSLELGDSALYFCASSPFRTDTQYFGPGTRLTVL.

The genes are TRBV5-1 and TRBJ2-3; TCRdb names TRBD2, which stays unverified in the absence of DNA. Germline lookup yields CDR1 SGHRS and CDR2 YFSETQ. This CDR3 comprises 16 residues. CDR3: CASSLGLAGLTDTQYF.